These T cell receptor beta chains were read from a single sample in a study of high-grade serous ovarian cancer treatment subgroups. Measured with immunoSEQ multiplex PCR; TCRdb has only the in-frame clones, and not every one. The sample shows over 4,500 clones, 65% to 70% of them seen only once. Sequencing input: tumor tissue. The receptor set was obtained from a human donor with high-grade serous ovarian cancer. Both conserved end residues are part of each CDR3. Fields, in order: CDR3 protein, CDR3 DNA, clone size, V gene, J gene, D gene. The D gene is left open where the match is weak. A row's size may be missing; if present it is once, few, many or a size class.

CDR3aa: CASSLREYLWEGHEFF; CDR3nt: TGTGCCAGCAGCTTAAGGGAGTATTTGTGGGAGGGCCACGAGTTCTTC; abundance: NA; v_gene: TRBV11-3; j_gene: TRBJ2-1; d_gene: TRBD2
CDR3aa: CASKIREGYSYGYTF; CDR3nt: TGCGCCAGCAAAATCAGGGAGGGATACAGCTATGGCTACACCTTC; abundance: once; v_gene: TRBV10-1; j_gene: TRBJ1-2; d_gene: NA
CDR3aa: CASRAGTAQETQYF; CDR3nt: TGTGCCAGCAGGGCTGGGACAGCTCAAGAGACCCAGTACTTC; abundance: NA; v_gene: TRBV7-8; j_gene: TRBJ2-5; d_gene: TRBD1
CDR3aa: CASTPYQDGEQYF; CDR3nt: TGTGCCAGCACACCCTATCAGGATGGCGAGCAGTACTTC; abundance: NA; v_gene: TRBV2; j_gene: TRBJ2-7; d_gene: NA
CDR3aa: CASSLEGWAGNAEAFF; CDR3nt: TGTGCCAGCAGCTTGGAAGGGTGGGCTGGCAACGCTGAAGCTTTCTTT; abundance: NA; v_gene: TRBV5-4; j_gene: TRBJ1-1; d_gene: NA
CDR3aa: CASRRTSRHTDTQYF; CDR3nt: TGCGCCAGCAGAAGAACTAGCCGTCACACAGATACGCAGTATTTT; abundance: NA; v_gene: TRBV10-1; j_gene: TRBJ2-3; d_gene: NA
CDR3aa: CASNDYGLTDTQYF; CDR3nt: TGTGCCAGCAATGACTACGGACTCACAGATACGCAGTATTTT; abundance: NA; v_gene: TRBV6-1; j_gene: TRBJ2-3; d_gene: NA
CDR3aa: CASSISSPGLGSQHF; CDR3nt: TGTGCCAGTAGTATATCTTCCCCGGGCCTCGGGTCCCAGCATTTT; abundance: few; v_gene: TRBV19; j_gene: TRBJ1-5; d_gene: NA
CDR3aa: CASSRTSGSTDTQYF; CDR3nt: TGTGCCAGCAGTAGGACTAGCGGTAGCACAGATACGCAGTATTTT; abundance: few; v_gene: TRBV2; j_gene: TRBJ2-3; d_gene: TRBD2
CDR3aa: CASSPGTNNYNEQFF; CDR3nt: TGTGCCAGCAGCCCCGGGACAAACAACTACAATGAGCAGTTCTTC; abundance: NA; v_gene: TRBV6-5; j_gene: TRBJ2-1; d_gene: NA
CDR3aa: CASSLGEPQHF; CDR3nt: TGTGCCAGTAGCCTAGGGGAGCCCCAGCATTTT; abundance: NA; v_gene: TRBV19; j_gene: TRBJ1-5; d_gene: NA
CDR3aa: CASSPQGAQGETQYF; CDR3nt: TGTGCCAGCAGCCCGCAGGGGGCGCAGGGAGAGACCCAGTACTTC; abundance: NA; v_gene: TRBV5-4; j_gene: TRBJ2-5; d_gene: TRBD1
CDR3aa: CASSLALGSPLHF; CDR3nt: TGTGCCAGCAGCTTAGCGTTGGGTTCACCCCTCCACTTT; abundance: NA; v_gene: TRBV7-9; j_gene: TRBJ1-6; d_gene: NA
CDR3aa: CAWSFLDREKLFF; CDR3nt: TGTGCCTGGAGTTTCCTCGACAGGGAAAAACTGTTTTTT; abundance: NA; v_gene: TRBV30; j_gene: TRBJ1-4; d_gene: NA
CDR3aa: CASSQDGGGSYEQYF; CDR3nt: TGTGCCAGCAGCCAAGACGGGGGAGGATCCTACGAGCAGTACTTC; abundance: NA; v_gene: TRBV14; j_gene: TRBJ2-7; d_gene: NA
CDR3aa: CASSPTLLSGANVLTF; CDR3nt: TGTGCCAGCAGTCCGACGCTGTTAAGTGGGGCCAACGTCCTGACTTTC; abundance: NA; v_gene: TRBV28; j_gene: TRBJ2-6; d_gene: NA
CDR3aa: CASSYLAGGNNEQFF; CDR3nt: TGTGCCAGCAGTTATCTAGCGGGAGGGAACAATGAGCAGTTCTTC; abundance: NA; v_gene: TRBV6-5; j_gene: TRBJ2-1; d_gene: TRBD2
CDR3aa: CASSIGTATVDFF; CDR3nt: TGTGCCAGTAGTATTGGGACAGCTACTGTTGATTTCTTT; abundance: NA; v_gene: TRBV19; j_gene: TRBJ1-1; d_gene: TRBD1
CDR3aa: CAISGSTGNTEAFF; CDR3nt: TGTGCCATCAGTGGATCAACAGGGAACACTGAAGCTTTCTTT; abundance: NA; v_gene: TRBV10-3; j_gene: TRBJ1-1; d_gene: NA
CDR3aa: CASSQKDSPYEQYF; CDR3nt: TGTGCCAGCAGCCAAAAGGACTCTCCCTACGAGCAGTACTTC; abundance: NA; v_gene: TRBV4-2; j_gene: TRBJ2-7; d_gene: NA
CDR3aa: CASSWDRGTGETQYF; CDR3nt: TGTGCCAGCAGCTGGGACAGGGGAACAGGGGAGACCCAGTACTTC; abundance: NA; v_gene: TRBV5-6; j_gene: TRBJ2-5; d_gene: TRBD1
CDR3aa: CASNRLAGGQETQYF; CDR3nt: TGCGCCAGCAATAGGCTAGCGGGAGGACAAGAGACCCAGTACTTC; abundance: NA; v_gene: TRBV5-1; j_gene: TRBJ2-5; d_gene: TRBD2
CDR3aa: CASRVQGLNTEAFF; CDR3nt: TGTGCCAGTAGGGTCCAGGGGCTGAACACTGAAGCTTTCTTT; abundance: NA; v_gene: TRBV19; j_gene: TRBJ1-1; d_gene: NA
CDR3aa: CASSFQMGQNTEAFF; CDR3nt: TGTGCCAGCAGCTTCCAGATGGGACAGAACACTGAAGCTTTCTTT; abundance: NA; v_gene: TRBV11-2; j_gene: TRBJ1-1; d_gene: NA
CDR3aa: CASSYSSREGSYEQYF; CDR3nt: TGTGCCAGCAGTTACTCTTCCCGGGAGGGCTCCTACGAGCAGTACTTC; abundance: NA; v_gene: TRBV6-7; j_gene: TRBJ2-7; d_gene: TRBD2
CDR3aa: CASSALGGGDSNQPQHF; CDR3nt: TGTGCCAGCAGCGCCCTCGGCGGGGGGGATAGCAATCAGCCCCAGCATTTT; abundance: NA; v_gene: TRBV9; j_gene: TRBJ1-5; d_gene: NA
CDR3aa: CASSPRGSNYEQYF; CDR3nt: TGTGCCAGCAGCCCCCGGGGGTCCAACTACGAGCAGTACTTC; abundance: few; v_gene: TRBV7-6; j_gene: TRBJ2-7; d_gene: NA
CDR3aa: CASSWSSGEQFF; CDR3nt: TGTGCCAGCAGCTGGAGTTCAGGAGAGCAGTTCTTC; abundance: few; v_gene: TRBV5-6; j_gene: TRBJ2-1; d_gene: NA
CDR3aa: CASSAEGDQPQHF; CDR3nt: TGTGCCAGCAGCGCCGAGGGTGATCAGCCCCAGCATTTT; abundance: NA; v_gene: TRBV2; j_gene: TRBJ1-5; d_gene: NA
CDR3aa: CASSQWTWGVNTEAFF; CDR3nt: TGTGCCAGCAGCCAATGGACCTGGGGGGTGAACACTGAAGCTTTCTTT; abundance: NA; v_gene: TRBV16; j_gene: TRBJ1-1; d_gene: NA
CDR3aa: CASSYGGNHDNEQFF; CDR3nt: TGTGCCAGCAGTTACGGCGGGAATCACGACAATGAGCAGTTCTTC; abundance: NA; v_gene: TRBV6-5; j_gene: TRBJ2-1; d_gene: NA
CDR3aa: CASQPTGGHGYTF; CDR3nt: TGTGCCAGCCAACCCACAGGGGGCCATGGCTACACCTTC; abundance: NA; v_gene: TRBV27; j_gene: TRBJ1-2; d_gene: TRBD1
CDR3aa: CASSSGQGVGSPLHF; CDR3nt: TGTGCCAGCAGCTCCGGACAGGGAGTAGGATCACCCCTCCACTTT; abundance: NA; v_gene: TRBV7-9; j_gene: TRBJ1-6; d_gene: TRBD1
CDR3aa: CASSNFPGKLVWSYNEQFF; CDR3nt: TGTGCCAGCAGCAATTTCCCTGGAAAACTAGTTTGGTCCTACAATGAGCAGTTCTTC; abundance: NA; v_gene: TRBV28; j_gene: TRBJ2-1; d_gene: NA
CDR3aa: CASSLEGLRNTEAFF; CDR3nt: TGTGCCAGCAGTTTGGAAGGGCTCCGCAACACTGAAGCTTTCTTT; abundance: NA; v_gene: TRBV27; j_gene: TRBJ1-1; d_gene: NA
CDR3aa: CASSQAAGTNEKLFF; CDR3nt: TGTGCCAGCAGCCAAGCCGCAGGGACTAATGAAAAACTGTTTTTT; abundance: few; v_gene: TRBV4-2; j_gene: TRBJ1-4; d_gene: NA
CDR3aa: CASSPGALNTEAFF; CDR3nt: TGCGCCAGCAGCCCAGGGGCCTTGAACACTGAAGCTTTCTTT; abundance: NA; v_gene: TRBV5-1; j_gene: TRBJ1-1; d_gene: NA
CDR3aa: CAWSARAFQGFYNSPLHF; CDR3nt: TGTGCCTGGAGTGCACGGGCCTTCCAGGGATTCTATAATTCACCCCTCCACTTT; abundance: NA; v_gene: TRBV30; j_gene: TRBJ1-6; d_gene: NA
CDR3aa: CASSFGWAGVRYNEQFF; CDR3nt: TGTGCCAGCAGCTTCGGCTGGGCGGGAGTGCGGTACAATGAGCAGTTCTTC; abundance: few; v_gene: TRBV11-3; j_gene: TRBJ2-1; d_gene: TRBD2
CDR3aa: CASSDGSNQPQHF; CDR3nt: TGCGCCAGCAGTGATGGTAGCAATCAGCCCCAGCATTTT; abundance: few; v_gene: TRBV10-1; j_gene: TRBJ1-5; d_gene: NA
CDR3aa: CASSNGYTEAFF; CDR3nt: TGTGCCAGCAGTAACGGGTACACTGAAGCTTTCTTT; abundance: NA; v_gene: TRBV6-5; j_gene: TRBJ1-1; d_gene: NA
CDR3aa: CALTVELNTEAFF; CDR3nt: TGTGCCTTGACTGTTGAGCTGAACACTGAAGCTTTCTTT; abundance: few; v_gene: TRBV30; j_gene: TRBJ1-1; d_gene: NA
CDR3aa: CASPGRRDSPLHF; CDR3nt: TGTGCCAGCCCCGGGAGAAGAGATTCACCCCTCCACTTT; abundance: NA; v_gene: TRBV21-1; j_gene: TRBJ1-6; d_gene: NA